The text below deals with one T cell receptor beta chain. The authors' processing: Cell counts per sample came from amplifying reference gene primers. The repertoire was sequenced with immunoSEQ multiplex PCR; TCRdb's copy has only in-frame clones and lacks some. V, J and clone size are taken as reported in that table, and D and trimming were inferred from the DNA itself. The sample records some 89,000 clones, 81% being singletons. This entry comes from a study of blood T cell repertoires in COVID-19. Overall study context: Sites across the United States, Italy and Spain contributed samples from acute and convalescent COVID-19. From T cells, B-cell-depleted T cells, or PBMCs came the material, which was cDNA or gDNA.

This CDR3 contains 16 residues. The V and J ends lost 4 bases and 0 bases respectively, with 14 bases between them. Looked up from germline, CDR1 is SGDLS and CDR2 is YYNGEE. This clonotype originated in a man aged 55 to 70 with acute or convalescent COVID-19. The sample comprised peripheral blood. This sequence joins TRBV9 and TRBJ1-3; D not resolved. In nucleotides, the CDR3 is TGTGCCAGCAGCCCTACGATAGGAGTCTCTGGAAACACCATATATTTT. Its protein product is CASSPTIGVSGNTIYF.